The T cell receptor beta chain described here comes from a study of OX40 agonist ivuxolimab in advanced cancers. The overall study: Enrolled patients in dose escalation had cancers that were hepatocellular carcinoma, melanoma, renal cell or head and neck cancer. Subjects had a mean age of approximately 60 years, with a range of roughly 20 to 79; less than 90% were male.

Concerning this clone itself: Its antigen is unidentified.

Sequenced by immunoSEQ multiplex PCR; TCRdb stores in-frame clones only, minus some. The sample gives 70,000 or so clones, 75% to 90% of which show up once; around 0.92% is in the top ten. Notes on the study in general: Expansion of clones was among the lowest in partial responders at 0.1-3.0 mg/kg.

Specimen: CD4+ or CD8+ T cells sorted from blood, collected in a trial of the OX40 agonist ivuxolimab. The sequence came from an adult with an advanced solid tumor such as melanoma, head and neck, liver or kidney cancer.

This CDR3 is CASSLAYQETQYF. The CDR3 DNA reads TGCGCCAGCAGCTTGGCCTACCAAGAGACCCAGTACTTC. V is TRBV5-1 and J is TRBJ2-5, with D unresolved. This CDR3 has 13 amino acids. Per germline, CDR1 SGHRS and CDR2 YFSETQ. The germline V and J ends were trimmed by 0 bases and 0 bases, with 3 bases remaining between them.